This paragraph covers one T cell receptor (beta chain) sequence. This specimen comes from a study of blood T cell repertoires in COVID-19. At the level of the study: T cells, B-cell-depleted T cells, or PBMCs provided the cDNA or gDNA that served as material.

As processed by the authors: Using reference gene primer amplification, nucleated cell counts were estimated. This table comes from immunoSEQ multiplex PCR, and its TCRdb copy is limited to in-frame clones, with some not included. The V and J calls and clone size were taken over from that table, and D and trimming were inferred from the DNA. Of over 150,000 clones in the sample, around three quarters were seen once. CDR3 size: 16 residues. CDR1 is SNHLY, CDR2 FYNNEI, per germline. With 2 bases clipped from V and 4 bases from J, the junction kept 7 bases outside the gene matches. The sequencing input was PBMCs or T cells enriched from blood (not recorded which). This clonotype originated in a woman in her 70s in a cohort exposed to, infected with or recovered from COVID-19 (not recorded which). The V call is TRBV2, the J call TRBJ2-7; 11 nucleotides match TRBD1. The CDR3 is CASSEISGQGEYEQYF. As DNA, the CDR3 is TGTGCCAGCAGTGAAATATCGGGACAGGGGGAATACGAGCAGTACTTC.